This T cell receptor beta chain was captured by sequencing in a study of T cells in Graves' hyperthyroidism and ophthalmopathy. Amplified TCR beta CDR3 regions derived from RNA transcripts. A first-round RT-PCR of the TCR CDR3 used the HTBI primer set. Via MiXCR, TCRdb re-called the multiplex PCR reads, giving one row per CDR3 protein. The top ten hold around 69% of the sample, which has about 130,000 distinct CDR3 sequences, around 20% seen once. Ten or more counts support this clonotype. The antigen remains unidentified. The CDR3 is made up of 12 amino acids. Per germline, CDR1 MDHEN and CDR2 SYDVKM. V shed 9 bases and J shed 1 base, with 10 bases lying between them. Findings and caveats of the study: Within blood appeared most thyroid clonotypes that had expanded above 0.001.

Sequenced material: blood. This chain links TRBV28 with TRBJ2-7; D remains ambiguous. The TCR sequence derives from a woman in her 50s with Graves' hyperthyroidism that later progressed to Graves' ophthalmopathy. Here the CDR3 reads CASRSWSYEQYF. The CDR3 bases are TGTGCCAGTAGATCGTGGTCCTACGAGCAGTACTTC.